These 9 T cell receptor beta chains share one sample of origin, sequenced in a study of cytomegalovirus exposure and HLA in healthy donors. PCR amplification relied on 60 Vbeta primers (plus 13 Jbeta primers). Sequenced by immunoSEQ multiplex PCR; TCRdb stores in-frame clones only, minus some. The sample yields over 95,000 clones, over 65% seen once. The specimen was PBMCs. These receptors all stem from a woman aged 40 to 55 in good health and CMV-seropositive.

The chain joins TRBV6-5 to TRBJ1-1, with TRBD1 as a possible D gene (5 bases). The V end lost 5 bases, the J end lost 5 bases, and 18 bases lay between the germline ends. The CDR3 covers 15 residues. The germline V gene encodes CDR1 MNHEY and CDR2 SVGAGI. CDR3 residues: CASSPHRGIQTEAFF. The CDR3 coding sequence is TGTGCCAGCAGTCCCCACCGGGGGATACAGACTGAAGCTTTCTTT.

This chain links TRBV10-1 with TRBJ1-3; TRBD1 is a possible D gene (5 bases). The CDR3 is 13 amino acids. V was cut by 7 bases and J by 2 bases, with 9 bases left in between. CDR1 and CDR2 (germline): WNHNN, SYGVQD (reference sequence). The CDR3 nucleotides are TGCGCCAGCATCGAAGGGGCTGGAAACACCATATATTTT. Translation: CASIEGAGNTIYF.

The V gene is TRBV6-1, the J gene TRBJ2-1; TRBD2 aligns across 8 bases. With V trimmed by 5 bases and J by 7 bases, 10 bases remained unmatched. This CDR3 is built from 15 residues. Germline assignment: CDR1 MNHNS and CDR2 SASEGT. The CDR3 nucleotides read TGTGCCAGCAGTCCCCATGGACTAGCAGCGAATGAGCAGTTCTTC. It codes for CASSPHGLAANEQFF.

This clone was seen only a few times. This chain links TRBV7-3 with TRBJ2-3; TRBD1 is a possible D gene (5 bases). The germline V gene has CDR1 SGHTA and CDR2 FQGTGA. With 4 bases removed from V and 0 bases from J, the gap between germline ends came to 11 bases. There are 15 residues in the CDR3. The CDR3 bases are TGTGCCAGCAGCTACCGACAGCCTAGCACAGATACGCAGTATTTT. Protein sequence: CASSYRQPSTDTQYF.

This clone was picked up one time. Other DNA sequences in the sample encode the same CDR3. The J gene is TRBJ2-7, the V gene TRBV7-2; 12 nucleotides line up with TRBD2. This CDR3 contains 15 residues. Germline V gives CDR1 SGHTA, CDR2 FQGNSA. The junction had 2 bases not matched to a gene; V was cut back by 3 bases and J by 2 bases. In DNA form, the CDR3 reads TGTGCCAGCAGCTTTGGACTAGCGGGGACCTACGAGCAGTACTTC. Encoded protein: CASSFGLAGTYEQYF. The full variable domain, rest sourced from reference TRBV7-2 and TRBJ2-7, is GAGVSQSPSNKVTEKGKDVELRCDPISGHTALYWYRQSLGQGLEFLIYFQGNSAPDKSGLPSDRFSAERTGGSVSTLTIQRTQQEDSAVYLCASSFGLAGTYEQYFGPGTRLTVT.

V is TRBV2 and J is TRBJ2-2; TRBD1 might be the D (5 bases). Germline-derived CDR1 and CDR2 are SNHLY and FYNNEI. The CDR3 extends over 15 amino acids. V dropped 10 bases and J dropped 5 bases, with 20 bases sitting between them. This CDR3 reads CATRAEVRGTGELFF. In DNA, the CDR3 is TGTGCCACGCGCGCGGAAGTTAGGGGAACCGGGGAGCTGTTTTTT.

This chain joins TRBV9 and TRBJ2-3, with 7 bases identical to TRBD2. CDR1 is SGDLS and CDR2 is YYNGEE in the germline V gene. This CDR3 spans 16 amino acids. Trimming took 6 bases from V and 3 from J; bases not matched to a gene: 13. CDR3: CASTKREQSVTDTQYF. The CDR3 DNA reads as TGTGCCAGCACCAAGCGGGAACAGTCCGTAACAGATACGCAGTATTTT.

The CDR3 DNA reads as TGTGCCAGCAGCCGACCGGGGAACAATCAGCCCCAGCATTTT. Its translation: CASSRPGNNQPQHF. The chain has TRBV9 and TRBJ1-5, with no clear D. The CDR3 has 14 residues. Trimming removed 4 bases from V and 3 bases from J, with 11 bases in between. CDR1 and CDR2 from the germline V gene are SGDLS and YYNGEE.

The sample holds one count of this clone. This chain links TRBV30 with TRBJ1-5, with TRBD1 matching over 9 bases. The CDR3 spans 15 residues. CDR1 is GTSNPN and CDR2 is SVGIG in the germline V gene (reference sequence). The trim removed 3 bases at V and 6 bases at J, leaving 9 bases unmatched. The CDR3 DNA follows: TGTGCCTGGAGGATACAGGGGGCAGTTGGTCAGCCCCAGCATTTT. This sequence encodes CAWRIQGAVGQPQHF.